This T cell receptor beta chain derives from a study of post-analysis software for immune sequencing data. Study-wide points: With TRBV5-6, TRBV5-1 and TRBV20-1 included, about 5 TRBV segments were more frequent in patients than in controls.

cDNA libraries of TCR beta carried unique molecular identifiers. TCRdb processed the PCR reads anew with MiXCR; each CDR3 protein has one entry. The sample consists of roughly 870,000 distinct CDR3 sequences, roughly 58% of them appearing once. This CDR3 is 17 amino acids long. Remarks on this clonotype: Antigen specificity is unknown. The junction departs from the called germline gene at one end, perhaps through a read error.

The material sequenced was blood. This clonotype was obtained from a girl aged 5-17 years with multiple sclerosis. The chain has TRBV12-3 or TRBV12-4 and TRBJ1-4, with D possibly TRBD1 on 5 matching bases. The CDR3 nucleotides are TGTGCCAGCAGCCAACCCGGGGCGGTTGCAACTAATGAAGAACTGTTTTTT. Residues: CASSQPGAVATNEELFF.